A single sample is the source of the 6 T cell receptor beta chains below, sequenced in a study of response to subunit inactivated influenza vaccine. TCRdb ran MiXCR on the RT-PCR reads and lists one entry per CDR3 protein. The sample has under 950,000 distinct CDR3 sequences; around 20% are singletons. Sequences were derived from PBMCs from blood, sampled 4 to 6 days after vaccination. The source is a man aged 50 to 59 who received an inactivated influenza vaccine.

This clonotype was seen at least ten times. Here the CDR3 DNA reads TGTGCCAGCAGCTTAGTTTTGGGACTCACCTCCTACGAGCAGTACTTC. Translated, it gives CASSLVLGLTSYEQYF. V gene TRBV7-6 combines with J gene TRBJ2-7, with D maybe TRBD2 (6 bases). Trimming took 1 base from V and 0 from J, leaving 13 bases between them. The germline V gene has CDR1 SGHVS and CDR2 FNYEAQ. The CDR3 runs 16 residues.

The chain couples TRBV12-3 or TRBV12-4 to TRBJ2-1; D possibly corresponds to TRBD2 (5 bases). The V gene lost 6 bases and the J gene lost 3 bases, with 21 bases spanning the gap. The CDR3 length is 17 residues. The CDR3 region is CASSLQAGTPHYNEQFF. In nucleotides, the CDR3 is TGTGCCAGCAGCCTTCAGGCGGGCACGCCACACTACAATGAGCAGTTCTTC.

The chain employs TRBV9 and TRBJ2-5; 7 nucleotides match TRBD2. Trimming at V came to 0 bases and at J to 5 bases, leaving 16 bases not matched to a gene. The CDR3 is 18 residues long. Looked up from germline, CDR1 is SGDLS and CDR2 is YYNGEE. The CDR3 is CASSVGPSGRAWEETQYF. Here the CDR3 DNA reads TGTGCCAGCAGCGTAGGACCATCTGGGAGGGCCTGGGAGGAGACCCAGTACTTC.

This clonotype appeared many times. V and J are TRBV12-3 or TRBV12-4 and TRBJ1-2, with D possibly TRBD1 on 5 matching bases. The CDR3 is 14 amino acids. Trimming cost V 3 bases and J 2 bases, with 10 bases left between them. CDR3 sequence (DNA): TGTGCCAGCAGTTTCGGGACGGAAAACTATGGCTACACCTTC. Amino acids: CASSFGTENYGYTF.

This clonotype was observed a handful of times. This sequence joins TRBV10-3 and TRBJ2-5; the D gene is possibly TRBD2 (6 bases). Germline V gene data show CDR1 as ENHRY and CDR2 as SYGVKD. Trimming took off 6 bases at V and 1 base at J, with 15 bases between the two ends. CDR3 size: 15 residues. The CDR3: CAISPGSSSQETQYF. CDR3 sequence (DNA): TGTGCCATCAGCCCCGGGAGTTCTTCCCAAGAGACCCAGTACTTC.

The chain carries TRBV7-6 and TRBJ1-2; the match to TRBD1 covers 7 bases. The V and J ends lost 5 bases and 4 bases, in that order; junction bases with no gene match: 13. Looked up from germline, CDR1 is SGHVS and CDR2 is FNYEAQ. The CDR3 runs 16 residues. CDR3 nucleotides: TGTGCCAGCAGCGCGCGCCGGGACAGTCCTATCTATGGCTACACCTTC. Its protein is CASSARRDSPIYGYTF. The whole variable domain, remainder taken from reference TRBV7-6 and TRBJ1-2, is GAGVSQSPRYKVTKRGQDVALRCDPISGHVSLYWYRQALGQGPEFLTYFNYEAQQDKSGLPNDRFSAERPEGSISTLTIQRTEQRDSAMYRCASSARRDSPIYGYTFGSGTRLTVV.